This TCR beta chain came from a study of radiotherapy plus CTLA-4 blockade in lung cancer. About this clone: The target antigen is unknown.

General study points: There was expansion of tumor-derived TCR clones in blood after radiotherapy plus ipilimumab.

The repertoire was sequenced with immunoSEQ multiplex PCR; TCRdb's copy has only in-frame clones and lacks some. The sample lists about 59,000 clones; 72% were seen once. The CDR3 is 14 residues long. Germline values: CDR1 SGHVS, CDR2 FQNEAQ. This receptor was identified in a human donor with non-small cell lung cancer whose response to radiotherapy plus ipilimumab could not be evaluated. Sequences were derived from peripheral blood, sampled from a patient treated with radiotherapy plus ipilimumab. This chain joins TRBV7-8 and TRBJ2-5; D might be TRBD2 (6 bases). The closer fit of TRBJ2-7 to the DNA end suggests the J call may be wrong. The CDR3 bases are TGTGCCAGCAGCTGGGACTTATACTCCTACGAGCAGTACTTC. This translates into CASSWDLYSYEQYF.